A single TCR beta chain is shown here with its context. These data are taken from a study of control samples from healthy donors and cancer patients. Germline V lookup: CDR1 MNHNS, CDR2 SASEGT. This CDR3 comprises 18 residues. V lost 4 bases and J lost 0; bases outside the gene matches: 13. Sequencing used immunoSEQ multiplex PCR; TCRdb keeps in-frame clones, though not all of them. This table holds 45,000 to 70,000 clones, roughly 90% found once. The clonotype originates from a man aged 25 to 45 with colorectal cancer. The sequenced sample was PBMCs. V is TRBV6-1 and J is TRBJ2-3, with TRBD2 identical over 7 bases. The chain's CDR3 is CASSAVGGGVISTDTQYF. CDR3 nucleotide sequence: TGTGCCAGCAGTGCTGTGGGGGGGGGTGTGATTAGCACAGATACGCAGTATTTT.